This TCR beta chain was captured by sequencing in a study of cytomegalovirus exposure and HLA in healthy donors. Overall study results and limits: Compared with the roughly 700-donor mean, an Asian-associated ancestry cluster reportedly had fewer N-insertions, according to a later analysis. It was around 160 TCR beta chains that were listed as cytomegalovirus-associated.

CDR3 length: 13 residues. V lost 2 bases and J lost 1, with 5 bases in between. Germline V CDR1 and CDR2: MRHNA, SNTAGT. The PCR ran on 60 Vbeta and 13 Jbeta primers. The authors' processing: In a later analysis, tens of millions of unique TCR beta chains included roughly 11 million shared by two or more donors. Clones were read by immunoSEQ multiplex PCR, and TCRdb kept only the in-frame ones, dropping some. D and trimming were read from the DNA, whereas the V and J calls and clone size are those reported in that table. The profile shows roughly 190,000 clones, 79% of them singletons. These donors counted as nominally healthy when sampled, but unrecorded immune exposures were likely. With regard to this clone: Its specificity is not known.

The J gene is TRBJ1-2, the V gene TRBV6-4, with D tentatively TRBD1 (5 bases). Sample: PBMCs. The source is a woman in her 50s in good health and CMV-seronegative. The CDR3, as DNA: TGTGCCAGCAGTGACCAGGGTAACTATGGCTACACCTTC. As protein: CASSDQGNYGYTF.